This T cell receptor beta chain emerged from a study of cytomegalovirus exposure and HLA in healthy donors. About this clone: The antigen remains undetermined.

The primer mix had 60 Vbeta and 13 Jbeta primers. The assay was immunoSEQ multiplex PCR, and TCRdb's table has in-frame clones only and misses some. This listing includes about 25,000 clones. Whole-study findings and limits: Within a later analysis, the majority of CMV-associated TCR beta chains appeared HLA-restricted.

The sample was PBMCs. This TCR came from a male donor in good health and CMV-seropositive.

CDR3 sequence reads: CASSHLLGTGQGETQYF. For the CDR3, the DNA is TGCGCCAGCAGCCACCTCCTCGGGACAGGGCAAGGAGAGACCCAGTACTTC. J is TRBJ2-5 and V is TRBV5-1; 9 nucleotides align to TRBD1. Germline CDR1 reads SGHRS; CDR2 reads YFSETQ. The CDR3 length is 17 residues. V trimming: 4 bases; J trimming: 4 bases; junction bases outside the gene matches: 14.